These 14 T cell receptor beta chains were sequenced from one sample in a study of cytomegalovirus exposure and HLA in healthy donors. 13 Jbeta primers and 60 Vbeta primers were used for the PCR. The repertoire was sequenced with immunoSEQ multiplex PCR; TCRdb's copy has only in-frame clones and lacks some. Its clone listing holds about 140,000 clones. The sequenced material came from PBMCs. These receptors all come from a woman between 18 and 29 years old in good health and CMV-seronegative.

The chain combines TRBV7-3 with TRBJ1-1; D is possibly TRBD1 (6 bases). Trimming took off 5 bases at V and 4 bases at J, with 17 bases between the two ends. The CDR3 is 15 residues long. Germline-derived CDR1 and CDR2 are SGHTA and FQGTGA. The DNA for the CDR3 is TGTGCCAGCAGCCCGAACAGGGATTCGGGCACTGAAGCTTTCTTT. This encodes CASSPNRDSGTEAFF.

This chain connects TRBV18 to TRBJ2-2; 10 bases map to TRBD1. Germline V gives CDR1 KGHSH, CDR2 LQKENI. The CDR3 spans 17 residues. The J segment lost 1 base and the V segment lost 4 bases, leaving 6 bases of the junction unmatched. CDR3 residues: CASSLGQGGLNTGELFF. CDR3 in DNA: TGTGCCAGCTCACTCGGACAGGGGGGATTGAACACCGGGGAGCTGTTTTTT.

DNA for the CDR3: TGTGCCAGCTCACCCGAGGTCAGCTACAATCAGCCCCAGCATTTT. Translating gives CASSPEVSYNQPQHF. The chain has TRBV18 and TRBJ1-5; D remains ambiguous. Per germline, CDR1 KGHSH and CDR2 LQKENI. The CDR3 loop spans 15 amino acids. V lost 3 bases to trimming and J lost 3 bases, with 12 bases between them.

V gene TRBV5-1 combines with J gene TRBJ1-1; no clear D gene. Germline assignment: CDR1 SGHRS and CDR2 YFSETQ. The ends were cut back, 4 bases at V and 5 bases at J, with 15 bases in the middle. CDR3 size: 14 residues. CDR3 in amino acids: CASSLGGIGTEAFF. CDR3 nucleotides: TGCGCCAGCAGCCTGGGAGGAATTGGGACTGAAGCTTTCTTT.

The genes are TRBV6-5 and TRBJ2-3, with 12 bases aligning to TRBD2. Germline loops: CDR1 MNHEY, CDR2 SVGAGI. The CDR3 covers 15 residues. Trimming at V came to 7 bases and at J to 6 bases, leaving 8 bases not matched to a gene. The CDR3 sequence: CASTTGTSGPDTQYF. DNA for the CDR3: TGTGCCAGCACCACCGGGACTAGCGGGCCGGATACGCAGTATTTT.

This chain uses TRBV10-3 with TRBJ1-1; TRBD1 aligns across 12 bases. J lost 4 bases, V lost 0 bases, and 9 bases had no gene match. CDR1 and CDR2 (germline): ENHRY, SYGVKD. CDR3 length equals 18 residues. DNA for the CDR3: TGTGCCATCAGTGAGTCCCGGGACAGGGGGCAGGTGGGCACTGAAGCTTTCTTT. It encodes CAISESRDRGQVGTEAFF.

V is TRBV27 and J is TRBJ1-1; D gene ambiguous. CDR1 is MNHEY and CDR2 is SMNVEV in the germline V gene (reference sequence). V lost 3 bases and J lost 1, with 15 bases in between. The CDR3 is 16 amino acids. The CDR3 here is CASSFNLDGKNTEAFF. The CDR3 DNA sequence: TGTGCCAGCAGTTTCAACCTAGACGGGAAGAACACTGAAGCTTTCTTT.

The chain employs TRBV5-4 and TRBJ2-3, with 11 bases lining up with TRBD1. Looked up from germline, CDR1 is SGHNT and CDR2 is YYREEE (reference sequence). The CDR3 contains 17 residues. Losses at the gene ends were 5 bases for V and 0 bases for J; bases not matched to a gene: 8. The CDR3 here is CASRLGTGGTSTDTQYF. CDR3 in DNA: TGTGCCAGCAGGCTGGGGACAGGGGGAACTAGCACAGATACGCAGTATTTT.

The V gene is TRBV10-3, the J gene TRBJ1-2; tentatively, D is TRBD1 (6 bases). Germline lookup yields CDR1 ENHRY and CDR2 SYGVKD. The CDR3 is 12 amino acids. Trimming removed 10 bases at V and 3 bases at J, with 12 bases between. The CDR3 coding sequence is TGTGCCAGCCGCGCAGGGGACTATGGCTACACCTTC. This translates into CASRAGDYGYTF.

The V and J genes are TRBV7-2 and TRBJ1-4, with D uncertain. Looked up from germline, CDR1 is SGHTA and CDR2 is FQGNSA. This CDR3 contains 15 residues. V was trimmed by 2 bases and J by 3 bases, leaving 10 bases between them. Here the CDR3 reads CASSLSTAANEKLFF. Written as DNA, the CDR3 is TGTGCCAGCAGCTTATCCACAGCAGCTAATGAAAAACTGTTTTTT. The full variable domain, rest sourced from reference TRBV7-2 and TRBJ1-4, is GAGVSQSPSNKVTEKGKDVELRCDPISGHTALYWYRQSLGQGLEFLIYFQGNSAPDKSGLPSDRFSAERTGGSVSTLTIQRTQQEDSAVYLCASSLSTAANEKLFFGSGTQLSVL.

The V and J genes are TRBV6-6 and TRBJ1-2; 8 nucleotides line up with TRBD1. Germline CDR1 reads MNHNY; CDR2 reads SVGAGI (reference sequence). J lost 0 bases, V lost 6 bases, and 9 bases had no gene match. The CDR3 runs 16 residues. The CDR3 protein is CASRRTGTNANYGYTF. CDR3 bases: TGTGCCAGCAGGAGGACAGGGACAAACGCTAACTATGGCTACACCTTC.

The rearrangement uses TRBV6-1 and TRBJ2-7; 8 bases fit TRBD1. Germline V gene lookup returns CDR1 MNHNS and CDR2 SASEGT. With V trimmed by 6 bases and J by 6 bases, 4 bases remained unmatched. This CDR3 has 12 amino acids. CDR3 DNA sequence: TGTGCCAGCAGGGACAGGGAGTTCGAGCAGTACTTC. Its translation: CASRDREFEQYF.

The chain uses TRBV27 and TRBJ1-1; the D is unclear. This CDR3 has 14 amino acids. Germline values: CDR1 MNHEY, CDR2 SMNVEV (reference sequence). The ends were cut back, 0 bases at V and 1 base at J, with 6 bases in the middle. The CDR3 region has the DNA TGTGCCAGCAGTTTATCGGTAGAGAACACTGAAGCTTTCTTT. Translating it yields CASSLSVENTEAFF.

The V gene is TRBV11-2, the J gene TRBJ1-5, with a tentative D call TRBD1 (6 bases). Trimming stripped 5 bases from V and 0 bases from J, with 11 bases between. CDR1 and CDR2 (germline): SGHAT, FQNNGV. The CDR3 loop spans 15 amino acids. CDR3 in DNA: TGTGCCAGCAGCCTTGGGACATTTAGCAATCAGCCCCAGCATTTT. This translates into CASSLGTFSNQPQHF.